This T cell receptor (beta chain) was documented in a study of a mutant IDH1 vaccine in newly diagnosed glioma. Study background: Among treated patients, around 60% were male and about 40% female, and mean age was approximately 40 years. Earlier therapy was either radiotherapy, temozolomide, or both, and most got both.

With 4 bases removed from V and 7 bases from J, the gap between germline ends came to 10 bases. Germline V gene data show CDR1 as GTSNPN and CDR2 as SVGIG (reference sequence). CDR3 size: 11 residues. Time point of the sample: baseline, week 1 (first vaccination visit). The treatment is: pre-vaccination baseline after standard-of-care therapy. General study points: Across multiple MHC alleles, 93.3% of patients had vaccine-induced responses. Pseudoprogression apparently lacked any relation to changes in top peripheral T cell clonotypes.

Using immunoSEQ multiplex PCR, the repertoire was profiled, and TCRdb retains in-frame clones only, with some absent. Of 35,000 to 40,000 clones detected, 92% appear once; the ten largest clones hold 18%. On this clone: As yet, its antigen is unknown.

The chain carries TRBV30 and TRBJ1-1; the D is unclear. The origin of this receptor is a man aged 18 to 35 with glioma. The input for sequencing was PBMCs, taken from a glioma patient treated with radiotherapy, temozolomide or both. The CDR3 nucleotides are TGTGCCTGGATCCGCGGGAGTGAAGCTTTCTTT. Translation: CAWIRGSEAFF.